These 24 T cell receptor beta chains originate from one sample sequenced in a study of cytomegalovirus exposure and HLA in healthy donors. This PCR relied on a set of 60 Vbeta primers and 13 Jbeta primers. Method: immunoSEQ multiplex PCR; TCRdb's copy keeps in-frame clones and lacks some. Altogether around 93,000 clones are present, 55% to 70% being singletons, with the ten largest covering more than 5%. Sequenced sample: PBMCs. The origin of the receptors is a boy between 10 and 17 years old in good health and CMV-seropositive.

This chain uses TRBV10-2 with TRBJ2-1; a possible D gene is TRBD2 (6 bases). With 4 bases removed from V and 0 bases from J, the gap between germline ends came to 7 bases. CDR1 is WSHSY and CDR2 is SAAADI in the germline V gene. The CDR3 runs to 14 residues. The DNA for the CDR3 is TGCGCCAGCAGTGTCGGGGGCTCCTACAATGAGCAGTTCTTC. The encoded protein is CASSVGGSYNEQFF.

The V and J genes are TRBV4-3 and TRBJ2-6; D gene unclear. This CDR3 is 19 amino acids long. The V gene's germline CDR1 is LGHNA and CDR2 YSLEER. Trimming cost V 0 bases and J 0 bases, with 15 bases left between them. The CDR3 DNA is TGCGCCAGCAGCCAAGAAGGATTTTACAGATTCTCTGGGGCCAACGTCCTGACTTTC. It translates to CASSQEGFYRFSGANVLTF.

The CDR3 nucleotides read TGCAGCGTGGCCGTGGGCGCGCAGAATCAGCCCCAGCATTTT. It codes for CSVAVGAQNQPQHF. This chain uses TRBV29-1 with TRBJ1-5; D not certain. Trimming left V 6 bases short and J 4 bases short, with 16 bases between. CDR1 and CDR2 from the germline V gene are SQVTM and ANQGSEA. This CDR3 is 14 amino acids long.

The chain uses TRBV19 and TRBJ1-5, with a possible D match to TRBD1 (5 bases). Germline assignment: CDR1 LNHDA and CDR2 SQIVND (reference sequence). With 3 bases removed from V and 5 bases from J, the gap between germline ends came to 8 bases. The CDR3 loop spans 13 amino acids. CDR3 sequence: CASSIRVDQPQHF. In nucleotides, the CDR3 is TGTGCCAGTAGTATCAGGGTAGATCAGCCCCAGCATTTT. Drawing the rest from reference TRBV19 and TRBJ1-5, the complete variable domain is DGGITQSPKYLFRKEGQNVTLSCEQNLNHDAMYWYRQDPGQGLRLIYYSQIVNDFQKGDIAEGYSVSREKKESFPLTVTSAQKNPTAFYLCASSIRVDQPQHFGDGTRLSIL.

A few counts support this clone. V usage is TRBV5-1 and J usage is TRBJ2-7; D might be TRBD2 (6 bases). Germline values: CDR1 SGHRS, CDR2 YFSETQ. Trimming took off 5 bases at V and 1 base at J, with 10 bases between the two ends. The CDR3 consists of 13 residues. The DNA of the CDR3 is TGCGCCAGCAGGATTGCGGGGTCCTACGAGCAGTACTTC. Its protein is CASRIAGSYEQYF.

The J gene is TRBJ2-1, the V gene TRBV5-4; 7 nucleotides line up with TRBD2. J was trimmed by 6 bases and V by 1 base; bases with no gene match: 22. CDR1 is SGHNT, CDR2 YYREEE, per germline (reference sequence). The CDR3 consists of 20 residues. CDR3 coding DNA: TGTGCCAGCAGCTTGCCCGTCTCGCCGGGACGCCCCTGGGGGGGCAATGAGCAGTTCTTC. This encodes CASSLPVSPGRPWGGNEQFF.

V gene TRBV7-2 combines with J gene TRBJ1-1; D remains unclear. V was clipped by 1 base and J by 7 bases, with 16 bases between them. The CDR3 contains 15 residues. Per the germline V gene, CDR1 is SGHTA and CDR2 is FQGNSA. The CDR3 DNA reads as TGTGCCAGCAGCTTAGATAGAGGGAGACAACTTGAAGCTTTCTTT. Translating gives CASSLDRGRQLEAFF.

V gene TRBV5-1 combines with J gene TRBJ1-1; 8 nucleotides match TRBD1. The V segment lost 0 bases and the J segment 5 bases; nucleotides outside the gene matches: 3. This CDR3 region has 14 residues. CDR1 and CDR2 (germline): SGHRS, YFSETQ. The CDR3 region is CASSLATGVTEAFF. In DNA form, the CDR3 reads TGCGCCAGCAGCTTGGCGACAGGGGTTACTGAAGCTTTCTTT.

This clone occurred a few times. This chain connects TRBV4-2 to TRBJ2-1, with TRBD2 matching over 10 bases. Trimming took 5 bases from V and 5 from J; bases not matched to a gene: 12. In germline, CDR1 is LGHNA, CDR2 YNFKEQ. CDR3 length equals 17 residues. As DNA, the CDR3 is TGTGCCAGCAGCAAGAGGGAGACAGCGGGAGGGCACAATGAGCAGTTCTTC. Translated, it gives CASSKRETAGGHNEQFF.

This clone was counted a few times. The chain combines TRBV21-1 with TRBJ1-3. TRBV21-1 corresponds to a pseudogene. The CDR3 is 15 residues long. CDR3 bases: TGTGCCAGCACCCGGGACTCAGCTGGGGGAAACACCATATATTTT. It codes for CASTRDSAGGNTIYF.

This clone was observed a handful of times. The CDR3 loop reads CASSQNQGNEQYF. Here the CDR3 DNA reads TGTGCCAGCAGCCAAAACCAGGGAAACGAGCAGTACTTC. The rearrangement links TRBV14 to TRBJ2-7; maybe TRBD1 (5 bases). The CDR3 is 13 amino acids. Germline CDR1 is SGHDN and CDR2 is FVKESK. The V gene lost 2 bases and the J gene lost 5 bases, with 10 bases spanning the gap.

The chain uses TRBV9 and TRBJ2-7; D remains unclear. Trimming removed 3 bases from V and 2 bases from J, with 12 bases in between. The CDR3 runs 14 residues. Germline V gene sequence: CDR1 SGDLS, CDR2 YYNGEE. CDR3 loop: CASSALLGPYEQYF. CDR3 DNA: TGTGCCAGCAGCGCCTTACTGGGCCCCTACGAGCAGTACTTC.

CDR3 nucleotide sequence: TGCGCCAGCAGCCAAGATTCTACCAGGGGGTACGAGCAGTACTTC. It is translated as CASSQDSTRGYEQYF. V is TRBV4-3 and J is TRBJ2-7; 7 bases line up with TRBD1. V lost 0 bases, J lost 4 bases, and 6 bases stayed unmatched. The germline V gene has CDR1 LGHNA and CDR2 YSLEER. The CDR3 is 15 residues long.

The chain has TRBV6-5 and TRBJ2-7; maybe TRBD2 (5 bases). This CDR3 is built from 14 residues. Germline-derived CDR1 and CDR2 are MNHEY and SVGAGI. The V and J ends lost 7 bases and 2 bases respectively, with 15 bases between them. DNA of the CDR3: TGTGCCAGCACCTTTCGTCGGGGTACCTACGAGCAGTACTTC. This translates into CASTFRRGTYEQYF.

The genes are TRBV19 and TRBJ1-1, with 9 bases identical to TRBD1. CDR1 and CDR2 from the germline V gene are LNHDA and SQIVND (reference sequence). V trimming: 4 bases; J trimming: 7 bases; junction bases outside the gene matches: 10. This CDR3 is 15 amino acids long. CDR3 protein: CASSTVQGAHGEAFF. CDR3 sequence (DNA): TGTGCCAGTAGTACCGTACAGGGGGCTCATGGTGAAGCTTTCTTT.

The chain is built from TRBV7-8 and TRBJ2-7; a possible D gene is TRBD1 (6 bases). Per the germline V gene, CDR1 is SGHVS and CDR2 is FQNEAQ. The CDR3 is made up of 15 amino acids. Trimming cost V 5 bases and J 0 bases, with 14 bases left between them. CDR3 DNA: TGTGCCAGCAGCCCGACCTCGGACAGCTCCTACGAGCAGTACTTC. It yields the protein CASSPTSDSSYEQYF.

This clone was counted once. The chain employs TRBV19 and TRBJ1-1; unclear D gene. The germline V gene has CDR1 LNHDA and CDR2 SQIVND (reference sequence). Trimming pared 5 bases from V and 4 bases from J, leaving 8 bases between. CDR3 length: 12 residues. The DNA for the CDR3 is TGTGCCAGTAGTCGGGTAGGCACTGAAGCTTTCTTT. It translates to CASSRVGTEAFF.

This clone has only a few counts. The rearrangement joins TRBV9 to TRBJ2-3; 9 bases line up with TRBD2. This CDR3 is 15 amino acids long. Trimming at V came to 3 bases and at J to 2 bases, leaving 4 bases not matched to a gene. Germline values: CDR1 SGDLS, CDR2 YYNGEE. CDR3 sequence reads: CASSGSGRNTDTQYF. CDR3 DNA sequence: TGTGCCAGCAGCGGTAGCGGGAGAAACACAGATACGCAGTATTTT.

This clone was seen more than once but under ten times. V usage is TRBV27 and J usage is TRBJ1-2; 7 bases are a match to TRBD1. In germline, CDR1 is MNHEY, CDR2 SMNVEV (reference sequence). The ends lost 3 bases at V and 8 bases at J; junction bases unmatched: 9. This CDR3 contains 14 residues. CDR3 coding DNA: TGTGCCAGCAGTTTCGGCACCGACAGGGCGGGCTACACCTTC. Its translation is CASSFGTDRAGYTF.

This chain joins TRBV7-9 and TRBJ1-2, with TRBD1 as a possible D gene (5 bases). Germline CDR1 is SEHNR and CDR2 is FQNEAQ (reference sequence). The CDR3 is 13 residues long. V gave up 2 bases and J gave up 14 bases, with 18 bases separating them. CDR3 nucleotides: TGTGCCAGCAGCTTATCCCCCTCGGACAAGCAGACCTTC. The encoded protein is CASSLSPSDKQTF.

The V gene is TRBV6-1, the J gene TRBJ2-2, with D tentatively TRBD1 (5 bases). V lost 7 bases to trimming and J lost 6 bases, with 9 bases between them. Germline CDR1 is MNHNS and CDR2 is SASEGT. This CDR3 contains 12 residues. CDR3 bases: TGTGCCAGCAAAACAGGCCCCGGGGAGCTGTTTTTT. Amino acid sequence: CASKTGPGELFF.

This chain connects TRBV5-6 to TRBJ2-7; 9 bases are shared with TRBD2. The CDR3 is made up of 19 amino acids. V gave up 1 base and J gave up 2 bases; unmatched junction bases: 16. Germline-derived CDR1 and CDR2 are SGHDT and YYEEEE. The CDR3 protein is CASSLRLEPLAGLTYEQYF. The CDR3 nucleotides are TGTGCCAGCAGCTTGAGACTTGAGCCACTAGCGGGTTTGACCTACGAGCAGTACTTC.

The J gene is TRBJ2-3, the V gene TRBV30; 10 bases map to TRBD2. V dropped 8 bases and J dropped 1; count of bases not matched to a gene: 3. The CDR3 has 13 amino acids. Germline CDR1 reads GTSNPN; CDR2 reads SVGIG (reference sequence). The CDR3: CAGGTSGTDTQYF. CDR3 nucleotides: TGTGCCGGCGGGACTAGCGGCACAGATACGCAGTATTTT.

The CDR3 nucleotides read TGTGCCAGCAGTGAAGCGTCGGTCATGAACACTGAAGCTTTCTTT. As protein: CASSEASVMNTEAFF. V and J are TRBV6-1 and TRBJ1-1; no clear D gene. The CDR3 has 15 amino acids. Between the trimmed V and J ends, which lost 0 bases and 0 bases, there was a span of 8 bases. Germline-derived CDR1 and CDR2 are MNHNS and SASEGT.